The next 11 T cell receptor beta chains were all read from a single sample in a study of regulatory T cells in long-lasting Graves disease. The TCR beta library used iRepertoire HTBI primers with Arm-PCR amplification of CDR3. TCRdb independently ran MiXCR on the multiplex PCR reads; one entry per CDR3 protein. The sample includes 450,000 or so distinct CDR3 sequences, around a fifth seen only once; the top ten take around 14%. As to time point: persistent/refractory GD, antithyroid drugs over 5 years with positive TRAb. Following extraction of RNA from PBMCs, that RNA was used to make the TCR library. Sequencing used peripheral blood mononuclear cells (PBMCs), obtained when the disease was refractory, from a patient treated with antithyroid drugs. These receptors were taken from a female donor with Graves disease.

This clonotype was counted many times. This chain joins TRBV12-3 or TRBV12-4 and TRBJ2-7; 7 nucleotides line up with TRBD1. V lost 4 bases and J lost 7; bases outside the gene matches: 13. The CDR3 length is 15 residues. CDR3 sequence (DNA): TGTGCCAGCAGTTGGGCCCAGGACAGGACGGGGGAGCAGTACTTC. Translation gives CASSWAQDRTGEQYF.

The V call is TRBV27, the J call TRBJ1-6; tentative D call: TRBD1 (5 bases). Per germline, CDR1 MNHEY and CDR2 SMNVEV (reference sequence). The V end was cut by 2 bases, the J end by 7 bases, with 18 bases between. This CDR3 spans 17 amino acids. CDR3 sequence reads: CASSLTPGSAQNSPLHF. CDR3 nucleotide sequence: TGTGCCAGCAGTTTAACTCCAGGGTCCGCACAGAATTCACCCCTCCACTTT.

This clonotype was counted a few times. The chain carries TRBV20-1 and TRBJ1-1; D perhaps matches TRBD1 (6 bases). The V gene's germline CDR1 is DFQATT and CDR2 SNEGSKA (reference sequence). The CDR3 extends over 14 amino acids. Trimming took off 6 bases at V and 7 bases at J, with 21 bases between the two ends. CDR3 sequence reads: CSARRDNIGLEAFF. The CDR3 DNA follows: TGCAGTGCCCGCCGGGACAATATCGGGCTTGAAGCTTTCTTT.

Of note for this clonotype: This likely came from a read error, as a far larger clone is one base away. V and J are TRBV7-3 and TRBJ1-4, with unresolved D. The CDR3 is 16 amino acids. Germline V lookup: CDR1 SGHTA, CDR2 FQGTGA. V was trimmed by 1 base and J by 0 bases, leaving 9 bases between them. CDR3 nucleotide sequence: TGTGCCAGCAGCTTAAACCCGTCAGCAACTAATGAAAAACTGTTTTTT. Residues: CASSLNPSATNEKLFF.

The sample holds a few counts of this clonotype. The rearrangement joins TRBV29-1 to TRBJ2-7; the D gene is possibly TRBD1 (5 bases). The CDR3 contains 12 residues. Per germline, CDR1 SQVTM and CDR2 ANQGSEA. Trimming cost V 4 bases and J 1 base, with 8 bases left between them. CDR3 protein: CSVGRVSYEQYF. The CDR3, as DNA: TGCAGCGTTGGCAGGGTGTCCTACGAGCAGTACTTC.

DNA for the CDR3: TGTGCCAGCAGCTTCCGGGTGAACAATCAGCCCCAGCATTTT. Encoded protein: CASSFRVNNQPQHF. V and J are TRBV7-2 and TRBJ1-5; D call uncertain. CDR1 and CDR2 from the germline V gene are SGHTA and FQGNSA. Trimming left V 3 bases short and J 3 bases short, with 9 bases between. This CDR3 spans 14 amino acids.

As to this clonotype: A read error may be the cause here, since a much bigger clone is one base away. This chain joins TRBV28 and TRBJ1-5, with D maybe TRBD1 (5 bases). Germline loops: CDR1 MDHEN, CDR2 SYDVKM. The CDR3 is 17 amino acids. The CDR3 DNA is TGTGCCGGCAGACGTACCGGGGGGATTCGTGACAATCAGCCCCAGCATTTT. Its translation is CAGRRTGGIRDNQPQHF.

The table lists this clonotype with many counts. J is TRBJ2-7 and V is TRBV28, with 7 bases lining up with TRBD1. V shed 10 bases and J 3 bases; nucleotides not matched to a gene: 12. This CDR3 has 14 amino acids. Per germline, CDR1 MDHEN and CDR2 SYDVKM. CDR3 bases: TGTGCCACCGCGACGGACAGGATTTTCTACGAGCAGTACTTC. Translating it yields CATATDRIFYEQYF.

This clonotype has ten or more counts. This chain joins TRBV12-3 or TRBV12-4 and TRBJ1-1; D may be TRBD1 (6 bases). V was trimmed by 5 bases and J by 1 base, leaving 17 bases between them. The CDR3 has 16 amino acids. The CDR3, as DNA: TGTGCCAGCAGTCCCGGGACACCACAACCGAACACTGAAGCTTTCTTT. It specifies CASSPGTPQPNTEAFF.

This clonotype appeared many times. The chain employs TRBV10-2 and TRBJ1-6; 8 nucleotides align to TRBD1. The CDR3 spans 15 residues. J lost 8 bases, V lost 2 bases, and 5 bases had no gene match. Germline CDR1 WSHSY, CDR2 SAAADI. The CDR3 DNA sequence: TGCGCCAGCAGTGAGACAGGACAGGGATATTCACCCCTCCACTTT. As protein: CASSETGQGYSPLHF.

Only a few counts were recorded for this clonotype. DNA for the CDR3: TGCGCCAGCAGCTTGTCCGGGGACCATGCTACCGATGAAAAACTGTTTTTT. This codes for CASSLSGDHATDEKLFF. V and J are TRBV5-1 and TRBJ1-4, with D possibly matching TRBD1 (5 bases). Trimming took 1 base from V and 6 from J, leaving 19 bases between them. Germline CDR1 SGHRS, CDR2 YFSETQ. The CDR3 loop spans 17 amino acids.